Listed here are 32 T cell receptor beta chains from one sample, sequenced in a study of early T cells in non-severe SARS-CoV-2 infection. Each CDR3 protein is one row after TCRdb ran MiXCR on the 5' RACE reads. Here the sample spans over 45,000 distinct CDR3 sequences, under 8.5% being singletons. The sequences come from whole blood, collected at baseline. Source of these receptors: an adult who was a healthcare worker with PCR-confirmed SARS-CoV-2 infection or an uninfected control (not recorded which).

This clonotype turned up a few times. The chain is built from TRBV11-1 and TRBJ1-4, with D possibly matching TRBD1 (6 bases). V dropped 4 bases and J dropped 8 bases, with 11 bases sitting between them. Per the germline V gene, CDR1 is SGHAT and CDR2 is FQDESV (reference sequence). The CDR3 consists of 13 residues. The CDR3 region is CASSSRRGEKLFF. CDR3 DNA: TGTGCCAGCAGCTCACGCAGGGGAGAAAAACTGTTTTTT.

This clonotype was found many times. CDR3 in DNA: TGTGCCAGCAGCCAAGGGGAGTTTTTGAACACTGAAGCTTTCTTT. Translation gives CASSQGEFLNTEAFF. This chain joins TRBV7-9 and TRBJ1-1; possible D gene TRBD1, 5 bases. In germline, CDR1 is SEHNR, CDR2 FQNEAQ (reference sequence). This CDR3 is 15 amino acids long. The V end lost 5 bases, the J end lost 0 bases, and 13 bases lay between the germline ends.

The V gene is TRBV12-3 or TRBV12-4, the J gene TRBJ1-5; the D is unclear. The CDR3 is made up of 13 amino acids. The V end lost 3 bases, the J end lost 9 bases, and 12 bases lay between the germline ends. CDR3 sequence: CASSFSHYRPQHF. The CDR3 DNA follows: TGTGCCAGCAGTTTCAGTCATTATCGGCCCCAGCATTTT.

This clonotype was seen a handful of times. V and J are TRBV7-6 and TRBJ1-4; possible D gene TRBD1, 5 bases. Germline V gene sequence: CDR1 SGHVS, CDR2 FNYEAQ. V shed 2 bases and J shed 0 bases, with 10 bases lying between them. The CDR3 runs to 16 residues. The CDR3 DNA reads TGTGCCAGCAGCTTACAGGGAGTTACAACTAATGAAAAACTGTTTTTT. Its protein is CASSLQGVTTNEKLFF.

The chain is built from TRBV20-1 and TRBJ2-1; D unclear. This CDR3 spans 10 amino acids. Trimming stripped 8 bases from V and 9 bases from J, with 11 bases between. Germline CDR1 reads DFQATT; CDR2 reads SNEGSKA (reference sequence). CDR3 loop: CSMTPVEQFF. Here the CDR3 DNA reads TGCAGTATGACCCCAGTTGAGCAGTTCTTC.

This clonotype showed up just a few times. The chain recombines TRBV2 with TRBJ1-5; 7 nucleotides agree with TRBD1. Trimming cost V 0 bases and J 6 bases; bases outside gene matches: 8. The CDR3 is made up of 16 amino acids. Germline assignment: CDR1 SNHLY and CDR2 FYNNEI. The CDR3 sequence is CASSEARGTVPQPQHF. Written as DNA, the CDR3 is TGTGCCAGCAGTGAAGCTCGTGGGACAGTCCCTCAGCCCCAGCATTTT.

CDR3 DNA: TGTGCCAGCAGGACCTCGAACACCGGGGAGCTGTTTTTT. Translation gives CASRTSNTGELFF. V and J are TRBV6-6 and TRBJ2-2; D is unresolved. The CDR3 runs 13 residues. Trimming removed 6 bases from V and 0 bases from J, with 5 bases in between. In germline, CDR1 is MNHNY, CDR2 SVGAGI (reference sequence).

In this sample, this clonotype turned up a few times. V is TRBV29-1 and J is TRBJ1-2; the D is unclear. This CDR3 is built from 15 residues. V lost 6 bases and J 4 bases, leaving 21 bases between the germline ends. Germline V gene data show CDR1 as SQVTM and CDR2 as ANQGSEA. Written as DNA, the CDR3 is TGCAGCGTCGGTGGTCTGGCGGATCAGCGCTATGGCTACACCTTC. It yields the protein CSVGGLADQRYGYTF.

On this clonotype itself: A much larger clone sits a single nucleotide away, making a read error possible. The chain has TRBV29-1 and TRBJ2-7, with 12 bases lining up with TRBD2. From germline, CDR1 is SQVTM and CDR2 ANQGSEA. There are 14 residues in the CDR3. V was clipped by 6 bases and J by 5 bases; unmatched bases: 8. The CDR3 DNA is TGCAGCGTGACAGGACTAGCGGGGACCGACGAGCAGTACTTC. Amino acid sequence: CSVTGLAGTDEQYF.

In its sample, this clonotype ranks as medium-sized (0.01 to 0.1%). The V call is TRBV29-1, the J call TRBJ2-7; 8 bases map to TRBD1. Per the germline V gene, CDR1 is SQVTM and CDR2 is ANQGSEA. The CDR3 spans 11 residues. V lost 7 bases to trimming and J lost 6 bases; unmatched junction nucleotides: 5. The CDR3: CSAMDRVEQYF. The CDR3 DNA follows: TGCAGCGCCATGGACAGGGTCGAGCAGTACTTC.

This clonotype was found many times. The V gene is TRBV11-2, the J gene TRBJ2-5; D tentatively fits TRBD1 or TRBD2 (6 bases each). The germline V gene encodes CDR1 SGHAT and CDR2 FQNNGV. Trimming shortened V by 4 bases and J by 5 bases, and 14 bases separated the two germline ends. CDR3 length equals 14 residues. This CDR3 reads CASSYWGAGETQYF. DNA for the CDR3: TGTGCCAGCAGCTATTGGGGGGCCGGGGAGACCCAGTACTTC.

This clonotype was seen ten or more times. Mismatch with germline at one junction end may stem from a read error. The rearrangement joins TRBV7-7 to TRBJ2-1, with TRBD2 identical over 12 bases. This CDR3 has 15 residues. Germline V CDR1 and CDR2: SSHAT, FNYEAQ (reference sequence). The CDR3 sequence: CASSPTSGGVNEQFF. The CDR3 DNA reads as TGTGCTAGCAGCCCGACTAGCGGGGGAGTCAATGAGCAGTTCTTC. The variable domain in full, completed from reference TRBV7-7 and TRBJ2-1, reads GAGVSQSPRYKVTKRGQDVTLRCDPISSHATLYWYQQALGQGPEFLTYFNYEAQPDKSGLPSDRFSAERPEGSISTLTIQRTEQRDSAMYRCASSPTSGGVNEQFFGPGTRLTVL.

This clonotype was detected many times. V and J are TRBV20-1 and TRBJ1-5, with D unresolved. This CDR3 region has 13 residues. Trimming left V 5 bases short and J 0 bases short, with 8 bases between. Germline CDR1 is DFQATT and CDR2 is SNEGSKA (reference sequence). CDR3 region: CSADAGSNQPQHF. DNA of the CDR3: TGCAGTGCTGACGCCGGTAGCAATCAGCCCCAGCATTTT.

DNA for the CDR3: TGTGCCAGCAGTCGCCCAGCGTATTCCTACGAGCAGTACTTC. Its translation is CASSRPAYSYEQYF. This sequence joins TRBV28 and TRBJ2-7; no definite D call. CDR3 length equals 14 residues. Germline lookup yields CDR1 MDHEN and CDR2 SYDVKM. V was pared by 5 bases and J by 1 base, with 12 bases between. Supplemented by reference TRBV28 and TRBJ2-7, the full variable domain reads DVKVTQSSRYLVKRTGEKVFLECVQDMDHENMFWYRQDPGLGLRLIYFSYDVKMKEKGDIPEGYSVSREKKERFSLILESASTNQTSMYLCASSRPAYSYEQYFGPGTRLTVT.

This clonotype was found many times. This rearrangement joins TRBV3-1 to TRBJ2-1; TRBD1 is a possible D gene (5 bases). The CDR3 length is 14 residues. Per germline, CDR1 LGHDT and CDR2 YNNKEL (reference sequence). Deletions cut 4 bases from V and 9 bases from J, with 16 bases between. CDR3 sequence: CASSPLSGFTEQFF. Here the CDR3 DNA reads TGTGCCAGCAGCCCACTTTCAGGGTTCACTGAGCAGTTCTTC.

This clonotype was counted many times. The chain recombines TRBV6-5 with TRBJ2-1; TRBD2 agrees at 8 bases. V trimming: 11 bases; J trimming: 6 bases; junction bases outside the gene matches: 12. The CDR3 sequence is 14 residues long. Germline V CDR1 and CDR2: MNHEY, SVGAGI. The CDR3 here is CAARGGPTFNEQFF. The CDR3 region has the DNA TGTGCCGCACGGGGGGGCCCGACCTTCAATGAGCAGTTCTTC.

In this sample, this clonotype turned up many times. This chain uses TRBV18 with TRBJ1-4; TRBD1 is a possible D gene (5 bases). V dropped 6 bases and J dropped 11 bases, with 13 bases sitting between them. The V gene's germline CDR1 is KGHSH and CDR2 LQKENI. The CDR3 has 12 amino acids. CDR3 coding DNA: TGTGCCAGCTCGCCCGACAGACCCAAACTGTTTTTT. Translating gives CASSPDRPKLFF.

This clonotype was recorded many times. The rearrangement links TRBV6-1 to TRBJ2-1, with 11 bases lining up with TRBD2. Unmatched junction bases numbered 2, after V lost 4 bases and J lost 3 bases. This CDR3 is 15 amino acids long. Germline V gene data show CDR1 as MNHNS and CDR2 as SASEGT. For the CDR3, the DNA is TGTGCCAGCAGTGTAGCGGGGGGGATCTACAATGAGCAGTTCTTC. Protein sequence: CASSVAGGIYNEQFF.

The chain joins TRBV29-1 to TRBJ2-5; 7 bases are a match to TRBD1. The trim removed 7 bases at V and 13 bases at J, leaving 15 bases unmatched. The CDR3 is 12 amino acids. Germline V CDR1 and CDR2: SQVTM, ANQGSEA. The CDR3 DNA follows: TGCAGCGGCTGGGACAGATACGAAGTCTGGTACTTC. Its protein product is CSGWDRYEVWYF.

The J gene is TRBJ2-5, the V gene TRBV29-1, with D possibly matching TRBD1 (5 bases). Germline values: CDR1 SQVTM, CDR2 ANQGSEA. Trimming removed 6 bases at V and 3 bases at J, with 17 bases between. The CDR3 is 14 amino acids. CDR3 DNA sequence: TGCAGCGTCCTGTTTACATCAGGGAAAGAGACCCAGTACTTC. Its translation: CSVLFTSGKETQYF.

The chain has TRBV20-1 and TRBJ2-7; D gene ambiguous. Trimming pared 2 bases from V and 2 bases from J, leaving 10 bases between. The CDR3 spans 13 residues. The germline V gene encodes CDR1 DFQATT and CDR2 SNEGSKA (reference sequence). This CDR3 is CSARKGPAYEQYF. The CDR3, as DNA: TGCAGTGCTAGAAAGGGTCCAGCCTACGAGCAGTACTTC.

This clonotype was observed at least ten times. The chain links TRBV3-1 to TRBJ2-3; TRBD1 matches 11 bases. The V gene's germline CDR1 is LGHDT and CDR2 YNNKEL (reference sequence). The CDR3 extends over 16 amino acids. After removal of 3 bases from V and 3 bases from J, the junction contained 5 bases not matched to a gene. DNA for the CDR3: TGTGCCAGCAGCCACAGACGGGACAGGGGGACAGATACGCAGTATTTT. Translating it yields CASSHRRDRGTDTQYF.

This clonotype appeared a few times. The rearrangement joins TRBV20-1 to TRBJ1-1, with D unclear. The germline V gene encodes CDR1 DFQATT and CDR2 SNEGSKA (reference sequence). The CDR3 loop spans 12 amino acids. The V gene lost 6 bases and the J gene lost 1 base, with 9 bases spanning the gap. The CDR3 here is CSAKRWNTEAFF. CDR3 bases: TGCAGTGCCAAAAGATGGAACACTGAAGCTTTCTTT.

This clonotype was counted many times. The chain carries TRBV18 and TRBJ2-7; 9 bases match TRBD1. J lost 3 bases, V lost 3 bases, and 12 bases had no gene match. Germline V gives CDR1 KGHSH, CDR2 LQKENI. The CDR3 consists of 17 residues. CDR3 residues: CASSPQSLQGAGYEQYF. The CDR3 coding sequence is TGTGCCAGCTCACCCCAGTCATTACAGGGGGCGGGCTACGAGCAGTACTTC.

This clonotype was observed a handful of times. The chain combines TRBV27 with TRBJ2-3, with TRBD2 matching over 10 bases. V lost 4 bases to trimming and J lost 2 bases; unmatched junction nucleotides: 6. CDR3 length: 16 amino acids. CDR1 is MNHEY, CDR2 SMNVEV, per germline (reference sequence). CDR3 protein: CASSSSGGETTDTQYF. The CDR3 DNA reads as TGTGCCAGCAGTTCCAGCGGGGGGGAGACCACAGATACGCAGTATTTT.

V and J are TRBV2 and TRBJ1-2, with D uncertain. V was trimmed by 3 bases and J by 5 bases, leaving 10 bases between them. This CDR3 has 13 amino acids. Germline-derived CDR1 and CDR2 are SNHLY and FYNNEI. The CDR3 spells CASSEGTRYGYTF. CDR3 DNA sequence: TGTGCCAGCAGTGAGGGAACCAGATATGGCTACACCTTC.

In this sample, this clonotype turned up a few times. The CDR3 DNA is TGTGCCAGCAGCATGGACAGGTTCACCGGGGAGCTGTTTTTT. This codes for CASSMDRFTGELFF. The chain links TRBV7-2 to TRBJ2-2; 7 positions match TRBD1. CDR1 SGHTA and CDR2 FQGNSA come from the germline V gene. The CDR3 length is 14 residues. Unmatched junction bases numbered 4, after V lost 5 bases and J lost 4 bases.

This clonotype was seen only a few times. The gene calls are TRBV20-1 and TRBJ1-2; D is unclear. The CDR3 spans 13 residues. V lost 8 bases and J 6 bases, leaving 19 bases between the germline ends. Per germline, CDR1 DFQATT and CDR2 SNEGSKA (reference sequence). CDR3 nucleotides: TGCAGTTCCCTCTACGGGTCTTCGCATGGCTACACCTTC. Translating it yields CSSLYGSSHGYTF.

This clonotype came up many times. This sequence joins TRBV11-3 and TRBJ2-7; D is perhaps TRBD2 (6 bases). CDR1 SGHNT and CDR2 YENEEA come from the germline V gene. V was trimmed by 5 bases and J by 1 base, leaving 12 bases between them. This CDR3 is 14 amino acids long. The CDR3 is CASSPGLSSYEQYF. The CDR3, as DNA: TGTGCCAGCAGCCCGGGACTTTCTTCCTACGAGCAGTACTTC.

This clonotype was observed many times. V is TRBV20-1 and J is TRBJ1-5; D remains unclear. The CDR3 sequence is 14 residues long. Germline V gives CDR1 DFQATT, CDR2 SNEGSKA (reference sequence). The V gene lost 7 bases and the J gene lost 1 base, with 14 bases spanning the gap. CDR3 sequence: CSVARYASNQPQHF. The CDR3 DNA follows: TGCAGTGTGGCGAGGTATGCGAGCAATCAGCCCCAGCATTTT.

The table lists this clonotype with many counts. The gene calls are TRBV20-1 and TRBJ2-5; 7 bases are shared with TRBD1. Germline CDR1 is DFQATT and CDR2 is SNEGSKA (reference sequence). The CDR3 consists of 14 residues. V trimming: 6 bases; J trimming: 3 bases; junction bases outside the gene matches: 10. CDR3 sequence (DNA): TGCAGTGCGCGGTGGGGCAGGGGGAAAGAGACCCAGTACTTC. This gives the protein CSARWGRGKETQYF.

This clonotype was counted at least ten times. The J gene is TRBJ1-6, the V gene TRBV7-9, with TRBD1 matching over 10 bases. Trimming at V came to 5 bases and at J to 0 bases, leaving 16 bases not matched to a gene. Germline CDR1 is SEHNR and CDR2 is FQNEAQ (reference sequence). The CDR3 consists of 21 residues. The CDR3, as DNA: TGTGCCAGCAGCAAGTGGACAGGGGGTCTACGCCTGAGCTCCTATAATTCACCCCTCCACTTT. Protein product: CASSKWTGGLRLSSYNSPLHF.